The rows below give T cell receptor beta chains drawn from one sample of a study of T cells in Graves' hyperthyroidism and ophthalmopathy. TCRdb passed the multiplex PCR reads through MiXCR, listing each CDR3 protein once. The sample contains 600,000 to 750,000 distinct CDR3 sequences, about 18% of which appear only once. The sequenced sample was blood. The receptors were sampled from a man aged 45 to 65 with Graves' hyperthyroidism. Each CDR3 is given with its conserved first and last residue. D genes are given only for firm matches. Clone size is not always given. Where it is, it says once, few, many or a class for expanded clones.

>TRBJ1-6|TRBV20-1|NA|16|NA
CSARYPGQPYNSPLHF
TGCAGTGCTAGGTACCCCGGCCAGCCCTATAATTCACCCCTCCACTTT
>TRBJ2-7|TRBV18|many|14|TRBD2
CASSRGLSAGEQYF
TGTGCCAGCTCAAGGGGACTATCTGCGGGGGAGCAGTACTTC
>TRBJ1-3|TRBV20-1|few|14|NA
CSAKDRGTGNTIYF
TGCAGTGCTAAAGACCGGGGAACTGGAAACACCATATATTTT
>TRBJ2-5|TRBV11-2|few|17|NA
CASSFRQAGDKQETQYF
TGTGCCAGCAGCTTCCGCCAGGCAGGGGACAAACAAGAGACCCAGTACTTC
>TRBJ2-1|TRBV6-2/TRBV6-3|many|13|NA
CASFQRPYNEQFF
TGTGCCAGCTTTCAGCGACCCTACAATGAGCAGTTCTTC
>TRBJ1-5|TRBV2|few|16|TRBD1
CASSLTGPISNQPQHF
TGTGCCAGCAGTCTGACAGGGCCGATAAGCAATCAGCCCCAGCATTTT
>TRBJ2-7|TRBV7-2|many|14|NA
CASSSGTFSSEQYF
TGTGCCAGCAGCTCGGGGACCTTTTCCAGCGAGCAGTACTTC
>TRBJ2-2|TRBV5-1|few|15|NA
CASSATVSNTGELFF
TGCGCCAGCAGCGCGACAGTATCGAACACCGGGGAGCTGTTTTTT
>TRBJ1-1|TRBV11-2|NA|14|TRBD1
CASSSFLGGQGAFF
TGTGCCAGCAGCTCCTTCCTAGGGGGACAGGGAGCTTTCTTT
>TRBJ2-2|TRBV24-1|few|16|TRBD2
CATSEAGGPRTGELFF
TGTGCCACCAGTGAAGCGGGAGGGCCACGGACCGGGGAGCTGTTTTTT
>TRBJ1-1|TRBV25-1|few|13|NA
CASSERQNTEAFF
TGTGCCAGCAGTGAACGGCAGAACACTGAAGCTTTCTTT
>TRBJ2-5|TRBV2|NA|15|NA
CASSAFDSSMGTQYF
TGTGCCAGCAGTGCTTTCGACAGCTCGATGGGGACCCAGTACTTC
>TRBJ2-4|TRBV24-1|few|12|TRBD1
CATSQGAGIQYF
TGTGCCACCAGTCAGGGGGCGGGCATTCAGTACTTC